This T cell receptor (beta chain) was recovered during a study of control samples from healthy donors and cancer patients. The CDR3 runs to 14 residues. Germline CDR1 KGHDR, CDR2 SFDVKD. Trimming pared 1 base from V and 4 bases from J, leaving 10 bases between. Here immunoSEQ multiplex PCR was the method, and the copy in TCRdb shows in-frame clones only, minus some. The profile shows about 100,000 clones, roughly 84% of them singletons. This clone appeared once. The chain couples TRBV24-1 to TRBJ2-7; D ambiguous. The sequence was collected from a woman in her fifties or sixties in good health. Sequenced: blood. The CDR3 loop reads CATSDFSDVYEQYF. Written as DNA, the CDR3 is TGTGCCACCAGTGATTTCTCGGACGTTTACGAGCAGTACTTC.